A selection of T cell receptor beta chains follows, all from one sample in a study of neurological immune-mediated disorders. TCRdb itself ran the 5' RACE reads through MiXCR, one entry per CDR3 protein. The sample includes about 62,000 distinct CDR3 sequences, roughly 4.8% of them seen just once. Material for sequencing was PBMCs. Every receptor here comes from a woman between 45 and 60 years old with multiple sclerosis. Each CDR3 is given with its conserved first and last residue. D genes are given only for firm matches. Size is omitted from some rows. Given values are once, few, many or a class for expanded clones.

size	V	J	D	DNA	CDR3
many	TRBV5-1	TRBJ2-3	TRBD2	TGCGCCAGCAGCTTGAGAGCGGGGGACGACACAGATACGCAGTATTTT	CASSLRAGDDTDTQYF
many	TRBV20-1	TRBJ2-1	TRBD2	TGCAGTGCTCCCCCCCTGGCTAGCGGAGACTACAATGAGCAGTTCTTC	CSAPPLASGDYNEQFF
many	TRBV5-1	TRBJ1-2	.	TGCGCCAGCAGCTTGAGGGGAGAGAAAGGCTACACCTTC	CASSLRGEKGYTF
many	TRBV20-1	TRBJ2-7	TRBD1	TGCAGTGCTTCAGGGGGCGGGGATAGCTCCGAGCAGTACTTC	CSASGGGDSSEQYF
many	TRBV5-5	TRBJ1-2	.	TGTGCCAGCAGCTTGGTACCCCCGGGTGGCTACACCTTC	CASSLVPPGGYTF
many	TRBV5-1	TRBJ2-1	TRBD2	TGCGCCAGCAGTTCCGGGACTAGCGGGGGGCTTCAGGATGAGCAGTTCTTC	CASSSGTSGGLQDEQFF
few	TRBV2	TRBJ1-3	.	TGTGCCAGCAGTGAACAGGGAATGCCCTCTGGAAACACCATATATTTT	CASSEQGMPSGNTIYF
many	TRBV29-1	TRBJ2-7	TRBD1	TGCAGCGTTATCCGACAGGGGACAACCTACGAGCAGTACTTC	CSVIRQGTTYEQYF
many	TRBV9	TRBJ1-2	.	TGTGCCAGCAGCGCCGTCCTAAAGGGTACGGGCTACACCTTC	CASSAVLKGTGYTF
.	TRBV7-9	TRBJ1-6	.	TGTGCCAGCAGCTCTGAGTATTCACCCCCACACTTT	CASSSEYSPPHF
many	TRBV5-6	TRBJ2-5	.	TGTGCCAGCAGGAAGGTGGAGGGGAGTGTGGAGACCCAGTACTTC	CASRKVEGSVETQYF
few	TRBV6-2/TRBV6-3	TRBJ2-7	.	TGTGCCAGCAGTCTTCCCGTGGGCAGCTCCTACGAGCAGTACTTC	CASSLPVGSSYEQYF
many	TRBV7-2	TRBJ2-6	.	TGTGCCAGCAGCTTAGTTAGGACGGTCTCTGGGGCCAACGTCCTGACTTTC	CASSLVRTVSGANVLTF
many	TRBV20-1	TRBJ2-5	TRBD2	TGCAGTGCTAGAGATATCGGGGGGGTACAAGAGACCCAGTACTTC	CSARDIGGVQETQYF
few	TRBV7-2	TRBJ2-5	TRBD2	TGTGCCAGCAGCTTAGTGACTAGCGGGGGGACGACACAAGAGACCCAGTACTTC	CASSLVTSGGTTQETQYF
many	TRBV20-1	TRBJ2-3	TRBD2	TGCAGTGATCAGAGCGGGGCCAGCACAGATACGCAGTATTTT	CSDQSGASTDTQYF
many	TRBV14	TRBJ2-3	TRBD1	TGTGCCAGCAGCCAAGTGACAGGGGGCCGCACAGATACGCAGTATTTT	CASSQVTGGRTDTQYF
many	TRBV5-6	TRBJ1-1	.	TGTGCCAGCAGCCGACGCGCTGAAGCTTTCTTT	CASSRRAEAFF
many	TRBV29-1	TRBJ2-7	.	TGCAGCGTTTCCGGGATATCTGGCGCCTACGAGCAGTACTTC	CSVSGISGAYEQYF
many	TRBV20-1	TRBJ2-5	.	TGCAGTGCTTTCATACAAGAGACCCAGTACTTC	CSAFIQETQYF
many	TRBV5-8	TRBJ1-4	.	TGTGCCAGCAGCTTGCTGGGCAGGGAAAGTGAAAAACTGTTTTTT	CASSLLGRESEKLFF
many	TRBV29-1	TRBJ2-5	.	TGCAGCGCCGAACAGGGAAGAGAGACCCAGTACTTC	CSAEQGRETQYF
few	TRBV11-2	TRBJ1-2	.	TGTGCCAGCAGCTTAGACTTAGACTATGGCTACACCTTC	CASSLDLDYGYTF
many	TRBV4-2	TRBJ2-3	TRBD2	TGTGCCAGCAGCCAAGATCAAACTAGCGGGGGAAGTTACACAGATACGCAGTATTTT	CASSQDQTSGGSYTDTQYF
many	TRBV7-8	TRBJ1-1	.	TGTGCCAGCAGGAACAGCGTGAGGAACACTGAAGCTTTCTTT	CASRNSVRNTEAFF
many	TRBV12-3/TRBV12-4	TRBJ1-5	.	TGTGCCAGCAGTCCAGGGTCTCAGCCCCAGCATTTT	CASSPGSQPQHF
many	TRBV4-1	TRBJ2-7	.	TGCGCCAGCAGCCAAGAAGGGAGCTCCTACGAGCAGTACTTC	CASSQEGSSYEQYF
.	TRBV28	TRBJ2-7	TRBD2	TGTGCCAGCAGTCCAAGCGGGGGAACCTACGAGCAGTACTTC	CASSPSGGTYEQYF
many	TRBV10-1	TRBJ2-2	TRBD2	TGCGCCAGCAGTGTCGGGACTAGCGGGGTTCCGAGGGGCACCGGGGAGCTGTTTTTT	CASSVGTSGVPRGTGELFF
many	TRBV12-3/TRBV12-4	TRBJ2-3	TRBD1	TGTGCCAGCAGTTTTTCTGGGACAGGGGGCTACACAGATACGCAGTATTTT	CASSFSGTGGYTDTQYF
many	TRBV5-6	TRBJ1-1	TRBD1	TGTGCCAGCAGCTTGCCCGACAGGGACTCTGAAGCTTTCTTT	CASSLPDRDSEAFF
many	TRBV7-9	TRBJ2-1	.	TGTGCCAGCAGCCAGGACGGTTCCTACAATGAGCAGTTCTTC	CASSQDGSYNEQFF
many	TRBV7-3	TRBJ2-1	TRBD2	TGTGCCAGCAGCGCCGGATGGGCGGGGGGCTCCTACAATGAGCAGTTCTTC	CASSAGWAGGSYNEQFF
many	TRBV7-6	TRBJ2-5	.	TGTGCCAGCAGCGGTCGACTGCTTAGAAAAGAGACCCAGTACTTC	CASSGRLLRKETQYF
many	TRBV4-1	TRBJ2-2	.	TGCGCCAGCAGCCCCCGGCCTCACTCCCTGGAAACCGGGGAGCTGTTTTTT	CASSPRPHSLETGELFF
.	TRBV5-1	TRBJ1-5	.	TGCGCCAGCGTAACGAACCGCGTAGCCAATCAGCCCCAGCATTTT	CASVTNRVANQPQHF
few	TRBV7-2	TRBJ2-7	.	TGTGCCAGCAGCTTAAGGGGACAATACGAGCAGTACTTC	CASSLRGQYEQYF
.	TRBV5-5	TRBJ1-1	TRBD1	TGTGCCAGCAGCTTGGCAGGGGGCGTGAACACTGAAGCTTTCTTT	CASSLAGGVNTEAFF
.	TRBV28	TRBJ1-2	TRBD1	TGTGCCTTACAGGGGGCGCGGGGTGGCTACACCTTC	CALQGARGGYTF
many	TRBV12-3/TRBV12-4	TRBJ1-2	.	TGTGCCAGCCTTCGGGGGGGTGACTATGGCTACACCTTC	CASLRGGDYGYTF
.	TRBV11-3	TRBJ2-1	TRBD2	TGTGCCAGCAGCTCGGGAGGGACCAACAATGAGCAGTTCTTC	CASSSGGTNNEQFF
many	TRBV29-1	TRBJ1-2	.	TGCAGTCCCGGGGGCTACACCTTC	CSPGGYTF
few	TRBV7-2	TRBJ1-2	TRBD1	TGTGCCAGCAGCTCTCTTCAAGGGGGCGCGGTTGGCTACACCTTC	CASSSLQGGAVGYTF
.	TRBV12-3/TRBV12-4	TRBJ1-2	.	TGTGCCAGCAGTTCGAGGACGAACTATGGCTACACCTTC	CASSSRTNYGYTF
many	TRBV20-1	TRBJ2-7	TRBD1	TGCAGTGCTGTGAGACAGGGGATGGGCTACGAGCAGTACTTC	CSAVRQGMGYEQYF
many	TRBV7-2	TRBJ2-2	TRBD2	TGTGCCAGCAGTCGACTAGCGGGAAACACCGGGGAGCTGTTTTTT	CASSRLAGNTGELFF
many	TRBV4-2	TRBJ2-5	TRBD2	TGTGCCAGCAGCCCGACGGGGTCGGGGGGGCAGGAGACCCAGTACTTC	CASSPTGSGGQETQYF
few	TRBV7-6	TRBJ2-1	.	TGTGCCAGCAGCTTTATCTCCTACAATGAGCAGTTCTTC	CASSFISYNEQFF
many	TRBV4-1	TRBJ1-1	.	TGCGCCAGCAGCCAAGGGAGGGGGGCTCGGAACACTGAAGCTTTCTTT	CASSQGRGARNTEAFF
.	TRBV6-6	TRBJ2-1	.	TGTGCCAGCAGTTACTTAGGGACTGGCGGGGCCCTGGGGTTCTTC	CASSYLGTGGALGFF
many	TRBV9	TRBJ1-1	.	TGTGCCAGCAGCGTAGACACGAACACTGAAGCTTTCTTT	CASSVDTNTEAFF
many	TRBV5-1	TRBJ2-3	.	TGCGCCAGCAGCTTGGAGGTAGCACTCACAGATACGCAGTATTTT	CASSLEVALTDTQYF
many	TRBV20-1	TRBJ1-1	TRBD1	TGCAGTGCTAGAGCCCTTAGACAGGGGGCCACTGAAGCTTTCTTT	CSARALRQGATEAFF
many	TRBV12-3/TRBV12-4	TRBJ2-5	TRBD2	TGTGCCAGCAGTTCTAGCGGGGAGACCCAGTACTTC	CASSSSGETQYF
many	TRBV20-1	TRBJ1-5	.	TGCAGTGCTGGGGACGGAAGCAATCAGCCCCAGCATTTT	CSAGDGSNQPQHF
many	TRBV25-1	TRBJ2-1	TRBD2	TGTGCCAGCAGCCTTAGCGGGTCCGCCCGGGATGAGCAGTTCTTC	CASSLSGSARDEQFF
many	TRBV20-1	TRBJ2-2	TRBD2	TGCAGTGCTAAATCCAGACTAGCGGGGAACACCGGGGAGCTGTTTTTT	CSAKSRLAGNTGELFF
many	TRBV20-1	TRBJ1-2	TRBD1	TGCAGTGCCGTCTTAGGGGGACAGGGTTCCTATGGCTACACCTTC	CSAVLGGQGSYGYTF
many	TRBV10-2	TRBJ2-2	.	TGCGCCAGCAGTCTTTCCACCGGGGAGCTGTTTTTT	CASSLSTGELFF
few	TRBV5-1	TRBJ1-6	.	TGCGCCAGCAGCTTGTGGCAGATTAATTCACCCCTCCACTTT	CASSLWQINSPLHF